Following are 15 T cell receptor beta chains from one sample sequenced in a study of T cell responses to AZD1222 COVID-19 vaccine. Clones were read by immunoSEQ multiplex PCR, and TCRdb kept only the in-frame ones, dropping some. The table records about 130,000 clones, about nine tenths of them present only once. The specimen comprised peripheral blood, sampled on day 0 of AZD1222 vaccination. These receptors were obtained from an adult in good health.

The V call is TRBV11-2, the J call TRBJ2-3, with 7 bases matching TRBD2. The germline V gene has CDR1 SGHAT and CDR2 FQNNGV. The V segment lost 5 bases and the J segment 6 bases; nucleotides outside the gene matches: 14. CDR3 length: 16 residues. The CDR3 protein is CASSTRKRGWGDTQYF. CDR3 sequence (DNA): TGTGCCAGCAGCACCCGCAAGCGGGGCTGGGGGGATACGCAGTATTTT.

V usage is TRBV9 and J usage is TRBJ1-1; no definite D call. Trimming cost V 3 bases and J 1 base, with 13 bases left between them. CDR1 is SGDLS, CDR2 YYNGEE, per germline. The CDR3 length is 15 residues. CDR3 amino acids: CASSGRGPTNTEAFF. The CDR3 DNA reads TGTGCCAGCAGCGGGAGAGGGCCGACGAACACTGAAGCTTTCTTT.

J is TRBJ2-5 and V is TRBV6-5; possibly TRBD1 for D (5 bases). This CDR3 is 15 amino acids long. The V gene lost 2 bases and the J gene lost 5 bases, with 15 bases spanning the gap. Germline CDR1 and CDR2: MNHEY and SVGAGI. CDR3 region: CASSYLGAPLETQYF. The CDR3 DNA sequence: TGTGCCAGCAGTTACCTAGGGGCCCCTCTGGAGACCCAGTACTTC.

J is TRBJ2-2 and V is TRBV19, with a weak D call TRBD1 (6 bases). The CDR3 has 18 amino acids. Trimming took off 0 bases at V and 5 bases at J, with 19 bases between the two ends. The germline gives CDR1 LNHDA, CDR2 SQIVND (reference sequence). CDR3 nucleotides: TGTGCCAGTAGTATAGAGGTCGGGCTACAGGGTTGGACCGGGGAGCTGTTTTTT. This translates into CASSIEVGLQGWTGELFF.

Of note for this clone: The junction and the germline gene differ at one end; a read error may be behind it. This rearrangement joins TRBV5-5 to TRBJ2-7; 9 nucleotides agree with TRBD2. The V gene's germline CDR1 is SGHKS and CDR2 YYEKEE (reference sequence). The CDR3 totals 16 residues. CDR3: CASTLEVAGAKWEQYF. DNA of the CDR3: TGTGCCAGCACCTTGGAGGTAGCGGGGGCCAAATGGGAGCAGTACTTC.

The chain links TRBV2 to TRBJ2-5; TRBD2 agrees at 7 bases. Germline V gene data show CDR1 as SNHLY and CDR2 as FYNNEI. The CDR3 contains 16 residues. V gave up 4 bases and J gave up 5 bases; unmatched junction bases: 13. CDR3 residues: CASSAMGAGRAETQYF. CDR3 bases: TGTGCCAGCAGTGCGATGGGAGCGGGGCGGGCGGAGACCCAGTACTTC.

J is TRBJ1-3 and V is TRBV7-2, with TRBD1 matching 9 bases. J gave up 3 bases and V 4 bases, and 4 bases lay outside the gene matches. The CDR3 is made up of 15 amino acids. Germline V CDR1 and CDR2: SGHTA, FQGNSA. The CDR3, as DNA: TGTGCCAGCAGCTCGGGACAGGGAGGTGGAAACACCATATATTTT. Amino acids: CASSSGQGGGNTIYF.

This clone was recorded a few times. The V and J genes are TRBV5-1 and TRBJ2-1; D may be TRBD2 (6 bases). Trimming stripped 0 bases from V and 4 bases from J, with 11 bases between. Germline assignment: CDR1 SGHRS and CDR2 YFSETQ. The length of the CDR3 is 15 residues. CDR3 amino acids: CASSLDSGRYNEQFF. DNA of the CDR3: TGCGCCAGCAGCTTGGATTCAGGGAGGTACAATGAGCAGTTCTTC.

This clone was picked up one time. V and J are TRBV7-9 and TRBJ1-1; D gene unclear. Germline V lookup: CDR1 SEHNR, CDR2 FQNEAQ (reference sequence). V gave up 6 bases and J gave up 1 base, with 9 bases separating them. The CDR3 is 13 amino acids. The CDR3 DNA follows: TGTGCCAGCAGGCCCACCCCGAACACTGAAGCTTTCTTT. Encoded protein: CASRPTPNTEAFF. The full variable domain, its missing parts supplied by reference TRBV7-9 and TRBJ1-1, is DTGVSQNPRHKITKRGQNVTFRCDPISEHNRLYWYRQTLGQGPEFLTYFQNEAQLEKSRLLSDRFSAERPKGSFSTLEIQRTEQGDSAMYLCASRPTPNTEAFFGQGTRLTVV.

The chain has TRBV24-1 and TRBJ2-5; 9 nucleotides match TRBD1. Germline CDR1 KGHDR, CDR2 SFDVKD. The CDR3 consists of 15 residues. V lost 2 bases and J lost 5; bases outside the gene matches: 5. DNA for the CDR3: TGTGCCACCAGTGATTACAGGGGGCAAGGGGAGACCCAGTACTTC. It yields the protein CATSDYRGQGETQYF.

The V call is TRBV11-2, the J call TRBJ2-1, with a tentative D call TRBD2 (6 bases). CDR1 and CDR2 from the germline V gene are SGHAT and FQNNGV. Trimming took 0 bases from V and 5 from J, leaving 11 bases between them. The CDR3 has 15 amino acids. The CDR3 sequence: CASSLDALANNEQFF. CDR3 sequence (DNA): TGTGCCAGCAGCTTAGATGCGCTAGCGAACAATGAGCAGTTCTTC.

The CDR3 loop is CSVEERDRGYEQYF. The CDR3 bases are TGCAGCGTTGAAGAAAGGGACAGGGGTTACGAGCAGTACTTC. The gene calls are TRBV29-1 and TRBJ2-7; 10 bases match TRBD1. Losses at the gene ends were 0 bases for V and 4 bases for J; bases not matched to a gene: 3. Looked up from germline, CDR1 is SQVTM and CDR2 is ANQGSEA. The CDR3 spans 14 residues.

This clone appeared once. V usage is TRBV29-1 and J usage is TRBJ2-7, with TRBD2 matching 9 bases. The CDR3 is made up of 16 amino acids. The V and J ends lost 1 base and 4 bases, in that order; junction bases with no gene match: 11. CDR1 is SQVTM, CDR2 ANQGSEA, per germline. CDR3 DNA sequence: TGCAGCGTTGAAGGATTGCGGGGGGGCCTAGTTTACGAGCAGTACTTC. Its protein is CSVEGLRGGLVYEQYF.

The genes are TRBV3-1 (or the pseudogene TRBV3-2) and TRBJ1-6, with D possibly matching TRBD1 (5 bases). CDR3 length: 14 residues. CDR1 LGHDT and CDR2 YNNKEL come from the germline V gene (reference sequence). V was pared by 2 bases and J by 7 bases, with 9 bases between. The CDR3 nucleotides are TGTGCCAGCAGCCAACTCGACAGCAATTCACCCCTCCACTTT. It translates to CASSQLDSNSPLHF.

The chain links TRBV19 to TRBJ1-3, with 9 bases fitting TRBD1. The CDR3 length is 16 residues. The germline V gene has CDR1 LNHDA and CDR2 SQIVND (reference sequence). Unmatched junction bases numbered 6, after V lost 6 bases and J lost 0 bases. CDR3 residues: CASRGTGITSGNTIYF. Here the CDR3 DNA reads TGTGCCAGTAGGGGGACAGGGATTACCTCTGGAAACACCATATATTTT.